This T cell receptor beta chain was sequenced for a study of blood T cells in healthy people across ages (dated by TCRdb to between 2015 and 2016). For the wider study: In model experiments, template switching captured roughly one uniquely barcoded TCR beta cDNA molecule for every two T cells. Donors were grouped into four age groups: young (average roughly 17 years), middle-aged (39), aged (around 60) and long-lived (roughly 80). To avoid experimental bias, donors of different ages were randomly spread across the sequencing lanes. Two additional independent replicas of 1 million unique cDNA reads from the same blood draw were analyzed for two donors (one aged 18 to 30 and one aged 80 or older). Age-related changes in TCR beta repertoire diversity were measured in the study by deep sequencing normalized with unique cDNA molecular identifiers.

As for this clonotype: Its cognate antigen has yet to be identified. Base qualities are not at hand, and no much larger clone is one base apart.

The donors were roughly 39 Caucasian individuals from Russia, aged roughly 6 to 100 years, who were systemically healthy. Ten milliliters of peripheral blood were drawn from each donor into EDTA-treated Vacutainer tubes. Ficoll-Paque density-gradient centrifugation was used to isolate PBMCs, with at least 6 million per sample. Trizol reagent was used to extract total RNA from the PBMCs, yielding at least 6 micrograms per sample. For every donor, an aliquot of PBMCs went through flow cytometry to measure the percentages of naive CD45RAhigh/CD27high T cells. Receptors were amplified or captured by 5' RACE. The instrument was an Illumina HiSeq 2500. A second 7 to 11 cycle PCR used a sample-barcoded 5' primer and a J-beta primer mix. A template-switch 5' adaptor carrying 12 random nucleotides introduced a unique molecular identifier onto each TCR beta cDNA molecule. At least 2.5 million CDR3-containing paired-end reads were obtained from each sample. The Mint cDNA synthesis kit, primed by a TRBC-specific oligonucleotide, was used to synthesize first-strand cDNA from all RNA. Following uracil-DNA glycosylase treatment, all cDNA underwent a first 18-cycle PCR with the universal primers M1SS and BC2_uni_R. On the study's bioinformatics: For normalization, 1 million high-quality reads, each with a distinct molecular identifier, were randomly selected from each sample. Instead of being binned into consensus sequences, reads with shared molecular identifiers were discarded. CDR3 identification, clonotype clustering and error correction used MiTCR with a Q25 quality threshold and the strictest error-elimination algorithm. A nonparametric unseen species model using Euler transformation provided a lower-bound estimate of total TCR beta diversity. In TCRdb, the public reads were trimmed at Q25 with fastp and aligned with MiXCR, with productive beta chains retained. Entries are consolidated by CDR3 protein sequence, retaining the most common genes and DNA. The V and J calls were not made by the authors but by TCRdb's processing. This sample holds about 290,000 distinct CDR3 sequences; 25% to 30% were observed only once. Roughly 28% of the sample comes from the top ten.

Relative to germline, V is missing 0 bases and J is missing 1 base, with 2 bases of the junction outside any gene match. The CDR3 starts with the cysteine, ends with the phenylalanine, and has 16 residues. Here the CDR3 DNA is all that survives: 48 bases in frame from base 1. CDR1 and CDR2 were assigned from the germline V gene as SGHRS and YFSETQ. Here is what the overall study found, with its caveats: Donor CMV infection status was unknown, potentially confounding age-related changes in expanded clonotypes. The percentage of naive T cells measured by flow cytometry correlated strongly with observed TCR beta diversity. Estimates of total diversity based on one million sequenced T cells were regarded as lower bounds and as underestimates. Compared with the aged group, the long-lived group had more naive CD4+ T cells, fewer expanded clones and increased TCR diversity, suggesting age selection. Because profiling used bulk unsorted PBMCs, naive and antigen-experienced compartments could not be compared conclusively. Observed TCR beta diversity per million T cells fell roughly linearly with age, and a significant reduction was already apparent by age about 43.

The sequence came from a woman in her seventies in good health. Sample: blood. This chain is built from TRBV5-1 and TRBJ2-5, with 11 bases in between that match TRBD2. The CDR3 region has the sequence CASSLDGTSGQETQYF. At the DNA level, the sequence is TGCGCCAGCAGCTTGGACGGGACTAGCGGCCAAGAGACCCAGTACTTC.